This T cell receptor beta chain stems from a study of long-term antiretroviral therapy in people with HIV. The wider study: The earliest samples came from an era when ART typically awaited falling CD4 counts. Study-wide results and limits: Blood in the study was drawn between the mid-2000s and the late 2010s, possibly under older ART regimens, which may be less effective than current ones.

About this clone: Antigen: not known.

Treated in the United States were all of the participants with HIV. Cryopreserved PBMC numbered about 1-10 million per sample before DNA extraction. Researchers ran immunoSEQ v3.0 at survey level. Clones were read by immunoSEQ multiplex PCR, and TCRdb kept only the in-frame ones, dropping some. The table includes roughly 23,000 clones, about nine tenths detected once. V dropped 3 bases and J dropped 2 bases, with 7 bases sitting between them. The CDR3 has 13 amino acids. Germline loops: CDR1 KGHSH, CDR2 LQKENI. The chain joins TRBV18 to TRBJ2-5; D call uncertain. Sequenced here: unsorted PBMCs, sampled 1.8 years before starting antiretroviral therapy. The receptor comes from a woman aged 25 to 39 with HIV. Here the CDR3 reads CASSPQEQETQYF. The CDR3 DNA reads as TGTGCCAGCTCACCCCAGGAGCAAGAGACCCAGTACTTC. The full variable domain, in which reference TRBV18 and TRBJ2-5 provide the parts outside the CDR3, is NAGVMQNPRHLVRRRGQEARLRCSPMKGHSHVYWYRQLPEEGLKFMVYLQKENIIDESGMPKERFSAEFPKEGPSILRIQQVVRGDSAAYFCASSPQEQETQYFGPGTRLLVL.